These T cell receptor beta chains were read from a single sample in a study of cytomegalovirus exposure and HLA in healthy donors. Here immunoSEQ multiplex PCR was the method, and the copy in TCRdb shows in-frame clones only, minus some. The data contain 85,000 to 90,000 clones, around 64% of them singletons. Sequences were obtained from PBMCs. All receptors come from a man younger than 45 in good health and CMV-seronegative. Each CDR3 is given with its conserved first and last residue.

j_call	v_call	cdr3_aa
TRBJ2-2	TRBV6-1	CASSERFSDTGELFF
TRBJ2-1	TRBV4-1	CASSQDWTSEIYNEQFF
TRBJ1-5	TRBV5-8	CASSLGQGFNQPQHF
TRBJ2-7	TRBV29-1	CSVDGAGTGVPYEQYF
TRBJ1-1	TRBV28	CASSPINTEAFF
TRBJ1-1	TRBV6-6	CASTGTVRNTEAFF
TRBJ2-7	TRBV19	CASSTQLAGNSYEQYF
TRBJ2-5	TRBV28	CASSTRDRGFRRETQYF
TRBJ1-2	TRBV19	CASSIRADTNYGYTF
TRBJ2-2	TRBV7-8	CASGRTGEWTGELFF
TRBJ2-1	TRBV2	CASSTGDNEQFF
TRBJ2-7	TRBV15	CATSRVGTFTYEQYF
TRBJ2-1	TRBV6-5	CASSSTGGPYNEQFF
TRBJ2-7	TRBV4-1	CASSQGRDSYEQYF
TRBJ1-5	TRBV30	CAWSTLNQPQHF
TRBJ1-1	TRBV19	CASSMIPPQTNEAFF
TRBJ1-1	TRBV29-1	CSVLTGVPEAFF
TRBJ2-5	TRBV13	CASSLEAGETQYF
TRBJ1-1	TRBV2	CASSDPRGAGEAFF
TRBJ2-2	TRBV19	CASSAHRGTNTGELFF
TRBJ2-1	TRBV5-1	CASSPLETSGYNEQFF
TRBJ2-7	TRBV19	CASRPRGLAGGHTYEQYF
TRBJ2-2	TRBV29-1	CSVDRDRVTGELFF
TRBJ1-5	TRBV30	CAWSSAGHSSNQPQHF
TRBJ1-3	TRBV6-5	CASRPGLGNTIYF
TRBJ1-5	TRBV7-8	CASSRGLQPQHF
TRBJ2-3	TRBV5-1	CASSPEHSGGADTQYF
TRBJ2-5	TRBV9	CASSIGDSQETQYF
TRBJ1-2	TRBV30	CAWSSLRGKDYTF
TRBJ2-3	TRBV9	CASSATGGTTDTQYF
TRBJ2-3	TRBV13	CASSFLPDTQYF
TRBJ2-5	TRBV29-1	CSVEQGIIETQYF
TRBJ2-7	TRBV5-4	CASSPPAGQGSYEQYF
.	TRBV14	CASSQEFIGSYEQYF
TRBJ2-5	TRBV25-1	CASSELRRETQYF
TRBJ1-4	TRBV28	CASSLSGLREKLFF
TRBJ1-5	TRBV6-1	CASSDFIGDTLQPQHF
TRBJ1-4	TRBV29-1	CSVTDRNDEKLFF
TRBJ2-3	TRBV7-2	CASSNSVDTQYF
TRBJ1-5	TRBV6-1	CASLTGALSNQPQHF
TRBJ1-1	TRBV5-5	CASSSQRGGRWTEAFF
TRBJ1-5	TRBV29-1	CSVETGTDNQPQHF
TRBJ2-2	TRBV2	CASSPTTGAGELFF
TRBJ1-5	TRBV5-8	CASSFLRGLYQPQHF
TRBJ2-5	TRBV28	CASKGYGQGGLETQYF
TRBJ2-2	TRBV6-4	CASSVLPLLDRGRNTGELFF
TRBJ2-3	TRBV6-6	CASGQGSSRDTQYF
TRBJ1-2	TRBV28	CASSFLQNGGNGYTF
TRBJ2-1	TRBV5-1	CASSLVAGANNEQFF
TRBJ1-3	TRBV30	CAWGQGLAGNTIYF